This T cell receptor beta chain was obtained from a study of CD8 T cells in ankylosing spondylitis (dated by TCRdb to about 2017). A note on the overall study: T cell receptor beta repertoires were profiled in healthy donors and ankylosing spondylitis patients so that disease-linked TCR variants could be found. In total, the full study cohort was made up of 95 to 110 healthy donors and 25 or so ankylosing spondylitis patients. Peripheral blood was sampled, and synovial fluid was also collected from ankylosing spondylitis patients.

Broad study findings and their caveats: Blood from ankylosing spondylitis patients appeared to be characterized by a TCR beta motif made up of under ten highly homologous amino acid variants. Some motif variants had previously been reported in the synovial fluid and blood of reactive arthritis patients, which suggests shared mechanisms of disease initiation. The disease-linked clones were reported as significantly enriched in matched synovial fluid samples from ankylosing spondylitis patients. The disease-linked clones had a CD8+ phenotype and were found at relatively low frequencies in peripheral blood.

As to this clonotype: Its antigen is currently not known. The input lacks base qualities; no much larger clone sits a single base away.

The data were produced on an Illumina HiSeq 2500. Quantitative 5'-RACE with molecular barcodes was used to prepare TCR beta libraries. Under the source paper's analysis protocol: Disease-linked TCR variants were identified with a new computational method built on a probabilistic model of VDJ rearrangement. TCRdb handled the public reads itself, with Q25 trimming in fastp and clone calling in MiXCR, and kept productive beta chains. Rows matching on CDR3 protein sequence are summarized as one entry with the most common DNA and genes. These V and J calls originate from TCRdb's pipeline instead of the authors' own analysis. The table for this sample lists more than 250,000 distinct CDR3 sequences; 6.5% to 10% of them were counted only once. The biggest ten clones account for about 14% of the sample. Trimming leaves V shorter by 0 bases and J shorter by 0 bases, with the junction holding 3 bases beyond the gene matches. Including the terminal cysteine and phenylalanine, the CDR3 comprises 17 residues. The only DNA kept is the CDR3, 51 bases in frame from the first base. From the germline V gene, CDR1 is MNHEY and CDR2 is SVGAGI.

The sequenced sample was blood, either unsorted or a sorted T cell fraction (not recorded which). The sequence links TRBV6-5 to TRBJ2-1; the junction holds 9 bases that match TRBD1. The clonotype was recovered from a male donor with ankylosing spondylitis. The nucleotide sequence is given as TGTGCCAGCAGTTACTCGACAGGGGGGAGCTCCTACAATGAGCAGTTCTTC. This gives the protein CASSYSTGGSSYNEQFF.